The rows below give T cell receptor beta chains drawn from one sample of a study of radiotherapy plus CTLA-4 blockade in lung cancer. Assay used: immunoSEQ multiplex PCR; TCRdb lists only in-frame clones, some missing. There are 85,000 to 120,000 clones in the sample; under 90% occur only once, and around 2% lies in the top ten. Specimen: peripheral blood, collected from a patient treated with radiotherapy plus ipilimumab. Every receptor here comes from a human donor with non-small cell lung cancer that progressed on radiotherapy plus ipilimumab. Some clones in this sample may be carry-over from other donors' samples. Each CDR3 is given with its conserved first and last residue. Fields, in order: CDR3 protein, CDR3 DNA, V gene, D gene, clone size, J gene. D genes are given only for firm matches. Expanded clones get a size class; other rows say once, few or many, or leave the size out.

CASSPNIGGSYGYTF TGTGCCAGCAGCCCTAACATTGGGGGAAGCTATGGCTACACCTTC TRBV11-1 - - TRBJ1-2
CASSLGQGDGYTF TGTGCCAGCAGCTTGGGACAGGGGGATGGCTACACCTTC TRBV7-2 TRBD1 - TRBJ1-2
CASTSHGQGNEKLFF TGCGCCAGCACCTCTCACGGACAGGGGAATGAAAAACTGTTTTTT TRBV5-1 TRBD1 - TRBJ1-4
CASSLIGPPGRDYGYTF TGTGCCAGCAGTTTGATCGGACCACCAGGGAGGGACTATGGCTACACCTTC TRBV28 - - TRBJ1-2
CASSLAGADPYEQYF TGTGCCAGCAGCTTAGCTGGTGCCGATCCCTACGAGCAGTACTTC TRBV13 - - TRBJ2-7
CASSRSGSRAFF TGTGCCAGCAGTCGGTCGGGGAGTCGCGCTTTCTTT TRBV25-1 - - TRBJ1-1
CASSLDWGIQAEAFF TGTGCCAGCAGCTTAGATTGGGGTATTCAGGCTGAAGCTTTCTTT TRBV7-6 - - TRBJ1-1
CASSLTVTSGGHEQFF TGTGCCAGCAGCTTAACCGTTACTAGCGGGGGGCATGAGCAGTTCTTC TRBV7-3 TRBD2 once TRBJ2-1
CASGGQGAGNQPQHF TGTGCCAGCGGGGGACAGGGGGCTGGCAATCAGCCCCAGCATTTT TRBV2 TRBD1 medium-sized TRBJ1-5
CASSEVSTRQETQYF TGTGCCAGCAGTGAAGTCTCGACTCGTCAAGAGACCCAGTACTTC TRBV6-1 - once TRBJ2-5
CASSLGGAQQETQYF TGTGCCAGCAGCTTGGGAGGGGCGCAACAAGAGACCCAGTACTTC TRBV5-4 - - TRBJ2-5
CASSYSWGRTEAFF TGTGCCAGCAGTTACTCGTGGGGTCGGACTGAAGCTTTCTTT TRBV6-5 - - TRBJ1-1
CTSSEAGLLGQPQHF TGTACCAGCAGTGAAGCAGGCCTGTTGGGTCAGCCCCAGCATTTT TRBV6-1 - once TRBJ1-5
CASSLGTGSSYYEQYF TGTGCCAGCAGCTTAGGGACAGGGTCCTCCTACTACGAGCAGTACTTC TRBV7-2 TRBD1 - TRBJ2-7
CASSTRGPEAFF TGTGCCAGCAGCACGAGGGGACCTGAAGCTTTCTTT TRBV7-9 - - TRBJ1-1
CASSLVTDNYNEQFF TGCGCCAGCAGCTTGGTTACCGACAACTACAATGAGCAGTTCTTC TRBV5-1 - - TRBJ2-1
CAIRSPGTGETEAFF TGTGCCATCAGGAGCCCCGGGACAGGGGAAACTGAAGCTTTCTTT TRBV10-3 TRBD1 - TRBJ1-1
CASRPGDRGNTIYF TGTGCCAGCAGACCCGGGGACAGGGGAAACACCATATATTTT TRBV7-2 TRBD1 - TRBJ1-3
CASSYEDILGDTQYF TGTGCCAGCAGTTATGAGGACATCCTAGGGGATACGCAGTATTTT TRBV6-6 - - TRBJ2-3
CASSFLAGGAFNEQFF TGTGCCAGCAGCTTTTTAGCGGGGGGCGCCTTCAATGAGCAGTTCTTC TRBV11-2 TRBD2 few TRBJ2-1
CAISLDHAMNTEAFF TGTGCCATCAGTCTCGATCATGCGATGAACACTGAAGCTTTCTTT TRBV10-3 - - TRBJ1-1
CASSRLRTGGQGYGYTF TGCGCCAGCAGCCGGCTCAGGACAGGCGGCCAGGGCTATGGCTACACCTTC TRBV4-1 TRBD1 few TRBJ1-2
CASSAGTGPMNTEAFF TGTGCCAGCAGCGCCGGGACAGGGCCTATGAACACTGAAGCTTTCTTT TRBV9 TRBD1 - TRBJ1-1
CASRTSTGTGNQPQHF TGTGCCAGCAGAACATCGACCGGGACTGGCAATCAGCCCCAGCATTTT TRBV2 - - TRBJ1-5
CASSQVDRLYEQYF TGCGCCAGCAGCCAAGTCGATAGGTTGTACGAGCAGTACTTC TRBV4-1 - few TRBJ2-7
CASSLDGQNTEAFF TGTGCCAGCAGCTTAGACGGACAGAACACTGAAGCTTTCTTT TRBV7-9 - - TRBJ1-1
CASSLRGGADTQYF TGTGCCAGCAGCTTGAGAGGGGGCGCAGATACGCAGTATTTT TRBV7-3 TRBD1 - TRBJ2-3
CATRAGGYGYTF TGTGCCACCAGAGCAGGGGGGTATGGCTACACCTTC TRBV15 TRBD1 - TRBJ1-2
CASSPPGSGNTIYF TGTGCCAGCAGCCCCCCCGGTTCTGGAAACACCATATATTTT TRBV7-9 - - TRBJ1-3
CASSLDSASGPFEQYF TGTGCCAGCAGCTTAGACTCTGCTTCAGGTCCGTTCGAGCAGTACTTC TRBV7-2 - - TRBJ2-7
CASSPQGGELFF TGTGCCAGCAGCCCACAGGGTGGGGAGCTGTTTTTT TRBV7-2 - - TRBJ2-2
CASSEGDSQNQPQHF TGTGCCAGCAGCGAGGGGGACAGCCAGAATCAGCCCCAGCATTTT TRBV5-8 TRBD1 - TRBJ1-5
CSVLLAGGPNEQFF TGCAGCGTACTACTAGCGGGGGGGCCCAATGAGCAGTTCTTC TRBV29-1 TRBD2 - TRBJ2-1
CASYTFDRGNTGELFF TGCGCCAGCTATACTTTCGACCGGGGGAACACCGGGGAGCTGTTTTTT TRBV5-1 - once TRBJ2-2
CASSTGTGADTQYF TGTGCCAGCAGTACCGGGACAGGGGCAGATACGCAGTATTTT TRBV7-3 TRBD1 - TRBJ2-3
CASSQNRGRTDTQYF TGTGCCAGCAGCCAAAACAGGGGAAGGACAGATACGCAGTATTTT TRBV7-3 TRBD1 - TRBJ2-3
CASSPGTSGQETQYF TGTGCCAGCAGCCCCGGGACTAGCGGACAAGAGACCCAGTACTTC TRBV5-5 TRBD2 - TRBJ2-5
CASSLVGEDTEASF TGTGCCAGCAGCCTCGTGGGGGAGGACACTGAAGCTTCCTTT TRBV9 - - TRBJ1-1
CASSLGLAKNIQYF TGTGCCAGCAGCTTAGGGCTAGCCAAAAACATTCAGTACTTC TRBV7-2 - - TRBJ2-4
CASSRDSNTGELFF TGTGCCAGCAGCAGAGACAGTAACACCGGGGAGCTGTTTTTT TRBV5-4 - once TRBJ2-2